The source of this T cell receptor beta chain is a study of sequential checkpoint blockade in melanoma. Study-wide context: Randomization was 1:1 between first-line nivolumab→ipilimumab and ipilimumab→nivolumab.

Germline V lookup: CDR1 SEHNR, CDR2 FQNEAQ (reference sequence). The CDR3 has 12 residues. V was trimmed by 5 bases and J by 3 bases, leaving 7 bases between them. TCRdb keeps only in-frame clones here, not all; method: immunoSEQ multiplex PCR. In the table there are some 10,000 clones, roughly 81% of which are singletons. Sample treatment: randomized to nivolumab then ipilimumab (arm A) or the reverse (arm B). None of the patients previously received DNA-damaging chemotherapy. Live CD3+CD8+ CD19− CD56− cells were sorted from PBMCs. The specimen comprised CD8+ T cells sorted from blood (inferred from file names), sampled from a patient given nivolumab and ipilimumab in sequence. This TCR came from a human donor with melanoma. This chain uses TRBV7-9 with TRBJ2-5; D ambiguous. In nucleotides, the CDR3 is TGTGCCAGCAGCCCATCAAAAGAGACCCAGTACTTC. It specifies CASSPSKETQYF.